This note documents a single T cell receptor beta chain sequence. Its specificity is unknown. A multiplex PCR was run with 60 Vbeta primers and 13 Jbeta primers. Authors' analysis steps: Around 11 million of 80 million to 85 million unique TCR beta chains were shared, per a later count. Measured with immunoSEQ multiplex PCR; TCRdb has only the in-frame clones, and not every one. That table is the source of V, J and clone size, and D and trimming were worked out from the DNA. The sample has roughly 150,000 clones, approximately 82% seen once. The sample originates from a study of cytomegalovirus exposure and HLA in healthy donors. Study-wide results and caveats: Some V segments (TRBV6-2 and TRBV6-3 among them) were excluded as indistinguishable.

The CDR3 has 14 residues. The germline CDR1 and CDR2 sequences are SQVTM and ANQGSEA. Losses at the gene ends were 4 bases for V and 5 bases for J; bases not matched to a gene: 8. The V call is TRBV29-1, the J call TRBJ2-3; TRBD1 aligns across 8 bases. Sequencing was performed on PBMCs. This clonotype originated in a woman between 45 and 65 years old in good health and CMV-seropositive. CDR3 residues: CSVAGGYGGDTQYF. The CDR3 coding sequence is TGCAGCGTTGCAGGGGGCTATGGCGGAGATACGCAGTATTTT.